This T cell receptor beta chain is from a study of quantifying T cell responses using KT2 cells. At the level of the study: RNA was reverse transcribed with TCR alpha and beta constant-region primers. Study outcomes and limitations: Even the lowest spike-in, about one KT2 cell per 100,000 PBMC, yielded detectable KT2 sequences. Input KT2 cell number predicted KT2 alpha and beta sequence counts linearly over several orders of magnitude. Very high KT2 spike-in numbers caused saturation in KT2 sequence detection.

The cDNA 3' end received a ligated oligonucleotide with a UMI. An equimolar mix of RC1.1 and RC1.2 primed the beta chain across TRBC1 and TRBC2. TCRdb itself ran the UMI-ligation and nested PCR reads through MiXCR, one entry per CDR3 protein. The sample lists about 53,000 distinct CDR3 sequences, about 12% occurring once. The CDR3 is made up of 15 amino acids. Losses at the gene ends were 2 bases for V and 3 bases for J; bases not matched to a gene: 4. Germline lookup yields CDR1 LNHNV and CDR2 YYDKDF (reference sequence). A remark on this clonotype: The antigen remains unidentified.

The J gene is TRBJ1-5, the V gene TRBV15; 7 bases line up with TRBD1. This sequence originates from a human donor. Sequencing used PBMCs spiked with cells of the T cell clone KT2. CDR3 coding DNA: TGTGCCACCAGCAGATTGGGACAGACCAATCAGCCCCAGCATTTT. As protein: CATSRLGQTNQPQHF.